These 8 T cell receptor beta chains originate from one sample sequenced in a study of blood T cell repertoires in COVID-19. The method was immunoSEQ multiplex PCR; TCRdb's version includes in-frame clones alone and lacks a portion of them. The sample consists of approximately 300,000 clones, roughly 87% of them appearing once. Sequences were obtained from peripheral blood. The receptors here all came from a woman in her 50s who had recovered from COVID-19.

The chain combines TRBV19 with TRBJ2-1; 9 nucleotides match TRBD2. The CDR3 totals 15 residues. V trimming: 3 bases; J trimming: 8 bases; junction bases outside the gene matches: 8. Per germline, CDR1 LNHDA and CDR2 SQIVND (reference sequence). DNA for the CDR3: TGTGCCAGTAGTATGCGGGAGGGCCTTTGGGATGAGCAGTTCTTC. It yields the protein CASSMREGLWDEQFF.

The chain carries TRBV3-1 (or the pseudogene TRBV3-2) and TRBJ2-1; unclear D gene. The germline V gene encodes CDR1 LGHDT and CDR2 YNNKEL (reference sequence). The CDR3 is 17 amino acids. The ends were cut back, 2 bases at V and 8 bases at J, with 22 bases in the middle. CDR3 nucleotide sequence: TGTGCCAGCAGCCAATTCTTGAGTCACCTAGTCCGAGATGAGCAGTTCTTC. Residues: CASSQFLSHLVRDEQFF.

The chain uses TRBV28 and TRBJ2-2, with 9 bases identical to TRBD2. Germline loops: CDR1 MDHEN, CDR2 SYDVKM. V shed 4 bases and J 5 bases; nucleotides not matched to a gene: 11. This CDR3 is built from 17 residues. For the CDR3, the DNA is TGTGCCAGCAGTTCTGAATTTAGCGGGAGCCTGACCGGGGAGCTGTTTTTT. Translating gives CASSSEFSGSLTGELFF.

The chain couples TRBV30 to TRBJ1-1; D is unresolved. V was cut by 2 bases and J by 2 bases, with 9 bases left in between. The length of the CDR3 is 13 residues. Germline assignment: CDR1 GTSNPN and CDR2 SVGIG (reference sequence). Written as DNA, the CDR3 is TGTGCCTGGAGTATTTTTAGAAACACTGAAGCTTTCTTT. Translated: CAWSIFRNTEAFF.

V and J are TRBV10-3 and TRBJ2-7; TRBD2 might be the D (5 bases). Germline V gene lookup returns CDR1 ENHRY and CDR2 SYGVKD. The V end was cut by 6 bases, the J end by 3 bases, with 9 bases between. The CDR3 covers 12 residues. The CDR3 bases are TGTGCCATCAGCGGGGTTGGCTACGAGCAGTACTTC. It yields the protein CAISGVGYEQYF.

V and J are TRBV28 and TRBJ2-3; 9 positions match TRBD1. Germline lookup yields CDR1 MDHEN and CDR2 SYDVKM. With 5 bases clipped from V and 3 bases from J, the junction kept 9 bases outside the gene matches. The CDR3 loop spans 16 amino acids. CDR3 residues: CASSGWTGVGTDTQYF. DNA of the CDR3: TGTGCCAGCAGTGGCTGGACAGGGGTGGGGACAGATACGCAGTATTTT.

The chain recombines TRBV7-3 with TRBJ1-1; the D gene is possibly TRBD1 (6 bases). CDR3 length: 15 amino acids. The germline CDR1 and CDR2 sequences are SGHTA and FQGTGA. V was pared by 5 bases and J by 3 bases, with 16 bases between. The CDR3 loop reads CASSPLGGADTEAFF. The CDR3, as DNA: TGTGCCAGCAGCCCCCTGGGGGGGGCGGACACTGAAGCTTTCTTT.

This clone came up once. The genes are TRBV6-1 and TRBJ2-7, with a tentative D call TRBD2 (6 bases). Germline values: CDR1 MNHNS, CDR2 SASEGT. The germline V and J ends were trimmed by 2 bases and 5 bases, with 16 bases remaining between them. This CDR3 is built from 15 residues. In DNA, the CDR3 is TGTGCCAGCAGTGAAAAGCGGACGGGAGTCGACGAGCAGTACTTC. Its protein is CASSEKRTGVDEQYF.